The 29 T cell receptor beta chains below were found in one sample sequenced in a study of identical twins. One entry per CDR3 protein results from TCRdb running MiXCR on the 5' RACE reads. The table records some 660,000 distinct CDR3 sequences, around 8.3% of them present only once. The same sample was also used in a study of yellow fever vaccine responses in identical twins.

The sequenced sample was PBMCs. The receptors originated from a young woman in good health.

CDR3 nucleotide sequence: TGTGCCAGCAGTTGGGACAGGGGAAGACCCTCTGGGGCCAACGTCCTGACTTTC. This codes for CASSWDRGRPSGANVLTF. This chain uses TRBV6-5 with TRBJ2-6; 10 nucleotides agree with TRBD1. The CDR3 is 18 amino acids. The germline gives CDR1 MNHEY, CDR2 SVGAGI. Trimming at V came to 4 bases and at J to 0 bases, leaving 6 bases not matched to a gene.

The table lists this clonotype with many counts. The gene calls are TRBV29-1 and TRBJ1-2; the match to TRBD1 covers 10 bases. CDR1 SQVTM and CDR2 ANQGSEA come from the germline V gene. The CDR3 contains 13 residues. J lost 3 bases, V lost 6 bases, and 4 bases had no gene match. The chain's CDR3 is CSVWTGGDYGYTF. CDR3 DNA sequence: TGCAGCGTGTGGACAGGGGGGGACTATGGCTACACCTTC.

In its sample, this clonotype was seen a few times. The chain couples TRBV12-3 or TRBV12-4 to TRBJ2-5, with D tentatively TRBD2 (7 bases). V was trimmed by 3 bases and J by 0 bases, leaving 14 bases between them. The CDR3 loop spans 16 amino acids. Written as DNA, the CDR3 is TGTGCCAGCAGTTTTCGGACTAGGGGGTACCAAGAGACCCAGTACTTC. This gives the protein CASSFRTRGYQETQYF.

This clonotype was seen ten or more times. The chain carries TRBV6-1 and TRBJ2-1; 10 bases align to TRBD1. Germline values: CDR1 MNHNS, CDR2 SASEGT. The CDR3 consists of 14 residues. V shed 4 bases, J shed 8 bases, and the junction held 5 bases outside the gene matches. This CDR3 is CASSVGTGVDEQFF. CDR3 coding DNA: TGTGCCAGCAGTGTCGGGACAGGGGTTGATGAGCAGTTCTTC.

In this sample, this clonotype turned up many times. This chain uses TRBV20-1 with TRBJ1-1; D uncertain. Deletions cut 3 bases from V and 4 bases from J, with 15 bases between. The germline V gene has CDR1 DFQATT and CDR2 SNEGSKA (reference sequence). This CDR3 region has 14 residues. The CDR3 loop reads CSASYSLSGTEAFF. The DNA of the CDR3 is TGCAGTGCTAGTTACAGTCTGAGCGGCACTGAAGCTTTCTTT.

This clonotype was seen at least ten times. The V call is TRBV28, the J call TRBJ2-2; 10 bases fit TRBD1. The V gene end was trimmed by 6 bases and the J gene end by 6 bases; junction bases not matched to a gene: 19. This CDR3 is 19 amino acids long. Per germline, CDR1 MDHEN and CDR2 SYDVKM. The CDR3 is CASRPPATGGIFPPGELFF. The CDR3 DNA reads TGTGCCAGCAGACCCCCCGCGACAGGGGGCATCTTTCCCCCCGGGGAGCTGTTTTTT.

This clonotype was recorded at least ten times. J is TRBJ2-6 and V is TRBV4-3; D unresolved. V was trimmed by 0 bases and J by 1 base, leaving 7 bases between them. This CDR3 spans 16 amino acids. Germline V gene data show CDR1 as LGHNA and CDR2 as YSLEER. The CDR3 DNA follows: TGCGCCAGCAGCCAAGATTTTCAATCTGGGGCCAACGTCCTGACTTTC. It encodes CASSQDFQSGANVLTF.

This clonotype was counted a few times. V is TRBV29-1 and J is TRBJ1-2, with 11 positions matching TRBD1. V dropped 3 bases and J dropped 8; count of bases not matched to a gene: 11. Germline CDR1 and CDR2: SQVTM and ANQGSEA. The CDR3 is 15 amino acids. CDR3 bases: TGCAGCGTTGACCAGGACAGGGGGCTTTTGGAGGGCTACACCTTC. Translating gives CSVDQDRGLLEGYTF.

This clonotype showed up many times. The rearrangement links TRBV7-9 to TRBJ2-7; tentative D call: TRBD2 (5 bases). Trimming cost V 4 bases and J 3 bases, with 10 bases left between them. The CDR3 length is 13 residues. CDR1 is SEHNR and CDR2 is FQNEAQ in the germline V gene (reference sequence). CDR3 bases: TGTGCCAGCAGCTCCGAACTAGGCTACGAGCAGTACTTC. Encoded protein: CASSSELGYEQYF.

The CDR3 sequence is CSARREGPNTEAFF. In nucleotides, the CDR3 is TGCAGTGCTAGAAGGGAGGGGCCAAACACTGAAGCTTTCTTT. This chain uses TRBV20-1 with TRBJ1-1; TRBD1 might be the D (5 bases). CDR1 DFQATT and CDR2 SNEGSKA come from the germline V gene (reference sequence). Trimming left V 2 bases short and J 2 bases short, with 12 bases between. This CDR3 region has 14 residues.

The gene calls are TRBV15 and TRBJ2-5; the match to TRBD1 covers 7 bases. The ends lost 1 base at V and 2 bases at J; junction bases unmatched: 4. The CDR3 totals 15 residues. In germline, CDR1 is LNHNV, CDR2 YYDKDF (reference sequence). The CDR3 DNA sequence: TGTGCCACCAGCAGAGCAGGACAGGTTCAAGAGACCCAGTACTTC. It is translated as CATSRAGQVQETQYF. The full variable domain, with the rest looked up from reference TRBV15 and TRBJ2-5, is DAMVIQNPRYQVTQFGKPVTLSCSQTLNHNVMYWYQQKSSQAPKLLFHYYDKDFNNEADTPDNFQSRRPNTSFCFLDIRSPGLGDTAMYLCATSRAGQVQETQYFGPGTRLLVL.

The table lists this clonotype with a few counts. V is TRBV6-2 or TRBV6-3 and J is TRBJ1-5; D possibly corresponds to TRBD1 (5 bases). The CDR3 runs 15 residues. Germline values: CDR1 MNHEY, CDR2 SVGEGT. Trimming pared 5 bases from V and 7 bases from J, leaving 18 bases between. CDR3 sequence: CASSDNRPTGQPQHF. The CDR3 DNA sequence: TGTGCCAGCAGTGACAACAGGCCAACGGGGCAGCCCCAGCATTTT.

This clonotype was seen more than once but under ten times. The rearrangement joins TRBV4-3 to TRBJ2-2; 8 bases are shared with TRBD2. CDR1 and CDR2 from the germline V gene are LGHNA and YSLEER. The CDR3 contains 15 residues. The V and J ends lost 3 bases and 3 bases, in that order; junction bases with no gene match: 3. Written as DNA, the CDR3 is TGCGCCAGCAGCCAGGAGCGGGAGTACACCGGGGAGCTGTTTTTT. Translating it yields CASSQEREYTGELFF.

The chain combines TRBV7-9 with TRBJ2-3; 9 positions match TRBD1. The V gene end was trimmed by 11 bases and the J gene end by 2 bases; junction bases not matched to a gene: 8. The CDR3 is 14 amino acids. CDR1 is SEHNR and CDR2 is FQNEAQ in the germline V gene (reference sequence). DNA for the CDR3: TGTGCCGGGACCGGGACAGGGACCACAGATACGCAGTATTTT. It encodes CAGTGTGTTDTQYF.

CDR3 DNA: TGTGCCAGCAGACGGACTAGCGGGGGGGCCGGTAACCTTGTCTACGAGCAGTACTTC. This codes for CASRRTSGGAGNLVYEQYF. The chain joins TRBV2 to TRBJ2-7; 15 bases fit TRBD2. Unmatched junction bases numbered 15, after V lost 6 bases and J lost 3 bases. Germline CDR1 and CDR2: SNHLY and FYNNEI. CDR3 length equals 19 residues. Complete variable domain (other parts from reference TRBV2 and TRBJ2-7): EPEVTQTPSHQVTQMGQEVILRCVPISNHLYFYWYRQILGQKVEFLVSFYNNEISEKSEIFDDQFSVERPDGSNFTLKIRSTKLEDSAMYFCASRRTSGGAGNLVYEQYFGPGTRLTVT.

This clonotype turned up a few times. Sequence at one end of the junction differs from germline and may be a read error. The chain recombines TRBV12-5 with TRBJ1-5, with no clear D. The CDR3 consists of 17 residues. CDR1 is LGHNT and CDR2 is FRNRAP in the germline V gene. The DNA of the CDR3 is TGTGCTAGTGGTTTGACCGCCACGACACCCGACAATCAACCCCAGCATTTT. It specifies CASGLTATTPDNQPQHF.

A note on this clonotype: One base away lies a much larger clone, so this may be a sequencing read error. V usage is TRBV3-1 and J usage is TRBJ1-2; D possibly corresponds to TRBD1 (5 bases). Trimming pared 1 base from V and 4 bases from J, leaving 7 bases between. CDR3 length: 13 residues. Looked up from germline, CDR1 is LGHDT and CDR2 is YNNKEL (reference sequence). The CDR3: CASSQAGPYGYTF. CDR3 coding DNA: TGTGCCAGCAGCCAAGCGGGGCCCTATGGCTACACCTTC.

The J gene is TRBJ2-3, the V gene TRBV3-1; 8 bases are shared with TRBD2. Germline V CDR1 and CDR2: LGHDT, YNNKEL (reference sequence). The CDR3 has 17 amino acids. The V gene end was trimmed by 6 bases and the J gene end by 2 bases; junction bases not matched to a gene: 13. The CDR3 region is CASRHWSGGKFTDTQYF. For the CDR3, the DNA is TGTGCCAGCAGACATTGGAGCGGGGGTAAATTCACAGATACGCAGTATTTT.

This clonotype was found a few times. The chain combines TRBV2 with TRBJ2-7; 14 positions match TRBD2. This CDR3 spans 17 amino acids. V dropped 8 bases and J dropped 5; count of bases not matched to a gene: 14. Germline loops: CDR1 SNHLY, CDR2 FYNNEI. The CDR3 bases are TGTGCCAGCGGCCAGACTAGCGGGAGGGCCCTCGACAACGAGCAGTACTTC. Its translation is CASGQTSGRALDNEQYF.

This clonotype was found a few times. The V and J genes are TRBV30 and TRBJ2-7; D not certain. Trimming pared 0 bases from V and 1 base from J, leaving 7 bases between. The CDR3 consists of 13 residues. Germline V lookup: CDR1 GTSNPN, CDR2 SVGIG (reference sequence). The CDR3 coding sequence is TGTGCCTGGAGTGTATACGGATCCTACGAGCAGTACTTC. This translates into CAWSVYGSYEQYF.

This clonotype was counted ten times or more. DNA of the CDR3: TGTGCCAGCAGTTTACCGGGGGGGGTCCACAATGAGCAGTTCTTC. Its translation: CASSLPGGVHNEQFF. The chain couples TRBV12-3 or TRBV12-4 to TRBJ2-1, with TRBD2 matching 8 bases. This CDR3 spans 15 amino acids. The V segment lost 2 bases and the J segment 5 bases; nucleotides outside the gene matches: 5.

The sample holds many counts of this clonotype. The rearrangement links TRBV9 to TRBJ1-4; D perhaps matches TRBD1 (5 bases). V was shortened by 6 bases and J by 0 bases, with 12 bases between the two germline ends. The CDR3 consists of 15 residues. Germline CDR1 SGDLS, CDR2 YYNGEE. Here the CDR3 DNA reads TGTGCCAGCACTCGGGACCCTACAACTAATGAAAAACTGTTTTTT. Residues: CASTRDPTTNEKLFF. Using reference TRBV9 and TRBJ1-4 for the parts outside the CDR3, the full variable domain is DSGVTQTPKHLITATGQRVTLRCSPRSGDLSVYWYQQSLDQGLQFLIQYYNGEERAKGNILERFSAQQFPDLHSELNLSSLELGDSALYFCASTRDPTTNEKLFFGSGTQLSVL.

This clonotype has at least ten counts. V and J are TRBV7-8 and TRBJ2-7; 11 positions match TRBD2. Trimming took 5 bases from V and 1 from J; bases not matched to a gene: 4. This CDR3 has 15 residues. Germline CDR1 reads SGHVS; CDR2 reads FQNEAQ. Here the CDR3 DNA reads TGTGCCAGCAGCCCAAGACTAGCGGGGTCCTACGAGCAGTACTTC. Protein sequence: CASSPRLAGSYEQYF.

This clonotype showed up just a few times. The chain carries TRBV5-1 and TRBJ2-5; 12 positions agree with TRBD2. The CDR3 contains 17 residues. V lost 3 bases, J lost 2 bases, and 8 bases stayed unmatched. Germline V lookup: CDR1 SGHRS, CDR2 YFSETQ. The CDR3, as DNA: TGCGCCAGCAGCTCGAACCTAGCGGGGGGGGGTCAAGAGACCCAGTACTTC. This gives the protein CASSSNLAGGGQETQYF.

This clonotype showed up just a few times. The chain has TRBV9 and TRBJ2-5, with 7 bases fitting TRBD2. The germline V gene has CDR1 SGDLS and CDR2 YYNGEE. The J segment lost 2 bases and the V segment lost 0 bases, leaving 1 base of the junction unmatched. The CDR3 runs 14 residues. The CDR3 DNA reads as TGTGCCAGCAGCGTAGGGGGGGGACAAGAGACCCAGTACTTC. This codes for CASSVGGGQETQYF.

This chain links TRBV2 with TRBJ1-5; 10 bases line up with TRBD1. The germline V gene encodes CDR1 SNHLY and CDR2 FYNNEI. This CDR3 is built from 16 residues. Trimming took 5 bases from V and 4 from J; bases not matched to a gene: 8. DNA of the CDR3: TGTGCCAGCAGTCCGTGGACAGGGGGAAGTAATCAGCCCCAGCATTTT. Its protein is CASSPWTGGSNQPQHF.

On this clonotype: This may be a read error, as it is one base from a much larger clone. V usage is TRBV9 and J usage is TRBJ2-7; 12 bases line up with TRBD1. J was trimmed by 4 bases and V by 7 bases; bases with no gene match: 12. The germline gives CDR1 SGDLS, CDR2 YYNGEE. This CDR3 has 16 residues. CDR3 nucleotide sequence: TGTGCCAGCGGCTCAACCCCGGGACAGGGGGCTTACGAGCAGTACTTC. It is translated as CASGSTPGQGAYEQYF.

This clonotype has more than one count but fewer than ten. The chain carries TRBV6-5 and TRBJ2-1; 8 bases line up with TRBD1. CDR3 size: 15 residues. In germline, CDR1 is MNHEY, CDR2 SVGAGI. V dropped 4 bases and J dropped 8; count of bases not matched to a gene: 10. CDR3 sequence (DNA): TGTGCCAGCAGTTCCTCGACAGGGGAGCGGTATGAGCAGTTCTTC. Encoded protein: CASSSSTGERYEQFF.

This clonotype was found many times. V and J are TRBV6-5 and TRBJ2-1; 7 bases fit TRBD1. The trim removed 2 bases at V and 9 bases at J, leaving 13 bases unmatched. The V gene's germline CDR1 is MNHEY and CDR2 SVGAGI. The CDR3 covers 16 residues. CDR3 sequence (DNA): TGTGCCAGCAGTTACGCCGGGACAGTCATTGTCGCTGAGCAGTTCTTC. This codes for CASSYAGTVIVAEQFF.